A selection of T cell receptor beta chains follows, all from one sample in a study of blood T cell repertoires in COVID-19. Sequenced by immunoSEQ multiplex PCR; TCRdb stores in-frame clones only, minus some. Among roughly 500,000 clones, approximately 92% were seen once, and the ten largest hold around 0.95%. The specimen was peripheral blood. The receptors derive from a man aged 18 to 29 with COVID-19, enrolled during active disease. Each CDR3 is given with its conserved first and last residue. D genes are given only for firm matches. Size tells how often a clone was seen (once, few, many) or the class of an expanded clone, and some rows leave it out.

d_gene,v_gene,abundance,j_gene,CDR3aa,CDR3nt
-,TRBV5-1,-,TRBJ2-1,CASSLISPWSSYNEQFF,TGCGCCAGCAGCTTGATAAGCCCCTGGAGCTCCTACAATGAGCAGTTCTTC
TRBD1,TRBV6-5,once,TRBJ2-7,CASLDRGLSYEQYF,TGTGCCAGCCTAGACAGGGGCTTATCCTACGAGCAGTACTTC
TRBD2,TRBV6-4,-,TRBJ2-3,CASSDLAGGSTDTQYF,TGTGCCAGCAGTGACTTAGCGGGGGGCTCCACAGATACGCAGTATTTT
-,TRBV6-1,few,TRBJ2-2,CASSDSKNTGELFF,TGTGCCAGCAGTGACAGTAAGAACACCGGGGAGCTGTTTTTT
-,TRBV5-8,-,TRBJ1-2,CASSLAGRVGYTF,TGTGCCAGCAGCTTGGCGGGCAGGGTCGGCTACACCTTC
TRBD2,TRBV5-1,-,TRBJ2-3,CASSLVRRASGVASTDTQYF,TGCGCCAGCAGCTTGGTGAGGCGGGCTAGCGGGGTAGCTAGCACAGATACGCAGTATTTT
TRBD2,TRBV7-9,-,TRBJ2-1,CASSLLGLAGGNEQFF,TGTGCCAGCAGCTTATTGGGACTAGCGGGAGGCAATGAGCAGTTCTTC
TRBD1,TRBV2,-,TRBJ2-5,CASRTGGGETQYF,TGTGCCAGCAGGACAGGGGGCGGGGAGACCCAGTACTTC
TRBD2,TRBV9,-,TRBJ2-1,CASSVVAGGAIDEQFF,TGTGCCAGCAGCGTAGTAGCGGGAGGGGCAATAGATGAGCAGTTCTTC
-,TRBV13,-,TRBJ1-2,CASSLEQGRGGHYGYTF,TGTGCCAGCAGCTTAGAACAGGGAAGAGGGGGTCACTATGGCTACACCTTC
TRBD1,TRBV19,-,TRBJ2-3,CASKRTGVEDTQYF,TGTGCCAGTAAGAGGACAGGGGTTGAGGATACGCAGTATTTT
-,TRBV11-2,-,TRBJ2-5,CASSQGTTQETQYF,TGTGCCAGCAGCCAAGGGACAACGCAAGAGACCCAGTACTTC
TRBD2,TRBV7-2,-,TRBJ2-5,CASSSGFSGGQETQYF,TGTGCCAGCAGTTCAGGTTTTAGCGGGGGACAAGAGACCCAGTACTTC
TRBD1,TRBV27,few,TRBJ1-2,CATQPRDRDGYTF,TGTGCCACCCAACCCCGGGACAGGGATGGCTACACCTTC
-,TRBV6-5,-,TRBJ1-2,CASRADANYGYTF,TGTGCCAGCAGGGCGGATGCTAACTATGGCTACACCTTC
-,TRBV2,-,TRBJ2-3,CASRLGGADTQYF,TGTGCCAGCAGATTAGGGGGTGCAGATACGCAGTATTTT
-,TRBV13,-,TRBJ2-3,CASSLRVTDTQYF,TGTGCCAGCAGCTTAAGAGTCACAGATACGCAGTATTTT
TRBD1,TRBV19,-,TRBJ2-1,CASSGTGRGGEQFF,TGTGCCAGTAGTGGGACAGGGCGGGGAGGTGAGCAGTTCTTC
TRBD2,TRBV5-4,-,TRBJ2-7,CASSLPSGYEQYF,TGTGCCAGCAGCTTGCCTAGCGGCTACGAGCAGTACTTC
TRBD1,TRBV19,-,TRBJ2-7,CASSTGGFVSYEQYF,TGTGCCAGTAGTACAGGGGGCTTTGTCTCCTACGAGCAGTACTTC
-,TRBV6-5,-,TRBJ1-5,CASRKTGDYQPQHF,TGTGCCAGCAGAAAGACAGGCGACTATCAGCCCCAGCATTTT
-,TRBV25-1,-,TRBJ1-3,CASSGLKPRGGNTIYF,TGTGCCAGCAGTGGACTAAAACCACGGGGTGGAAACACCATATATTTT
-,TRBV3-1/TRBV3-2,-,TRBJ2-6,CASSPGGSGANVLTF,TGTGCCAGCAGCCCAGGTGGGTCTGGGGCCAACGTCCTGACTTTC
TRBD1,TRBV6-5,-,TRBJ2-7,CASSNTRDRVYEQYF,TGTGCCAGCAGTAACACCCGGGACAGGGTTTACGAGCAGTACTTC
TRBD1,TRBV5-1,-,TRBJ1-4,CASSPGTGGEKLFF,TGCGCCAGCAGCCCTGGGACAGGGGGAGAAAAACTGTTTTTT
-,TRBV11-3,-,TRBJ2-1,CASSLGGAGARYIYNEQFF,TGTGCCAGCAGCTTAGGGGGCGCAGGGGCCCGCTACATCTACAATGAGCAGTTCTTC
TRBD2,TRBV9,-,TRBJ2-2,CASSREGLVRGNTGELFF,TGTGCCAGCAGCCGCGAGGGACTAGTTCGGGGGAACACCGGGGAGCTGTTTTTT
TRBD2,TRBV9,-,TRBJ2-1,CASSGTSGRAGYEQFF,TGTGCCAGCAGCGGGACTAGCGGGAGGGCCGGCTATGAGCAGTTCTTC
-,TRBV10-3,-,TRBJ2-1,CAISESIGDAAQFF,TGTGCCATCAGTGAGTCGATAGGAGACGCGGCGCAGTTCTTC
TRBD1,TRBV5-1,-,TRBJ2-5,CASSTGTAAQETQYF,TGCGCCAGCAGCACAGGGACAGCGGCCCAAGAGACCCAGTACTTC
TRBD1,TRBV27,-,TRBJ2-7,CASSLSGTGGSEQYF,TGTGCCAGCAGTTTATCTGGGACAGGGGGTAGCGAGCAGTACTTC
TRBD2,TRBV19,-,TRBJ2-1,CASSHPPSGRALSNEQFF,TGTGCCAGTAGTCACCCCCCCAGCGGGAGGGCCCTTTCAAATGAGCAGTTCTTC
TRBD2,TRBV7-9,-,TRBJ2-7,CASSFGLAGTSYEQYF,TGTGCCAGCAGCTTTGGACTAGCGGGGACCTCCTACGAGCAGTACTTC
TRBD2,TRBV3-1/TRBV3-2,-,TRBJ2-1,CASSPAPGGGDEQFF,TGTGCCAGCAGCCCCGCACCGGGGGGAGGGGATGAGCAGTTCTTC
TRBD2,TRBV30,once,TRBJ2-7,CAWRLGLAGYEQYF,TGTGCCTGGAGATTAGGACTAGCGGGATACGAGCAGTACTTC
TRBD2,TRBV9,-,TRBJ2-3,CASSPIAGLADTQYF,TGTGCCAGCAGCCCCATAGCGGGACTAGCAGATACGCAGTATTTT
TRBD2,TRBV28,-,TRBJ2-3,CASSLWTSGRQTQYF,TGTGCCAGCAGTTTATGGACTAGCGGGAGGCAAACGCAGTATTTT
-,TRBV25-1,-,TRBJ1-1,CASSPLGRGGTEAFF,TGTGCCAGCAGTCCCCTAGGGCGGGGCGGCACTGAAGCTTTCTTT
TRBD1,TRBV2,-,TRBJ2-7,CASREDRGLVEQYF,TGTGCCAGCAGGGAGGACAGGGGTCTGGTCGAGCAGTACTTC
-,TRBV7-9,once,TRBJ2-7,CASSSTGQNEQYF,TGTGCCAGCAGCTCGACGGGACAAAACGAGCAGTACTTC
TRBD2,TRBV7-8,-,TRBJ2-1,CASSDSGRFNEQFF,TGTGCCAGCAGCGATAGCGGGAGGTTCAATGAGCAGTTCTTC
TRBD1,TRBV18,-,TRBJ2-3,CASSESQGATDTQYF,TGTGCCAGCTCGGAATCACAGGGGGCCACAGATACGCAGTATTTT
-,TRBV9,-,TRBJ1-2,CASSPRGGGALYGYTF,TGTGCCAGCAGCCCGAGGGGGGGAGGCGCCCTCTATGGCTACACCTTC
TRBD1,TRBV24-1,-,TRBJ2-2,CATSEGTGWNTGELFF,TGTGCCACCAGTGAAGGGACAGGGTGGAACACCGGGGAGCTGTTTTTT
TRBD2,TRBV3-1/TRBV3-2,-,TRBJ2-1,CASSQIPGGRADNEQFF,TGTGCCAGCAGCCAAATCCCCGGCGGGAGGGCCGACAATGAGCAGTTCTTC
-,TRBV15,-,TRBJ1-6,CATSPGQIPPLHF,TGTGCCACCAGCCCTGGACAGATTCCACCCCTCCACTTT
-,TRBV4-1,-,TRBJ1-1,CASSQDKYNRPEAFF,TGCGCCAGCAGCCAAGATAAGTACAATCGCCCTGAAGCTTTCTTT
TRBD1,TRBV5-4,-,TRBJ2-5,CASSSPVGQEIKETQYF,TGTGCCAGCAGCTCTCCGGTAGGACAGGAAATTAAAGAGACCCAGTACTTC
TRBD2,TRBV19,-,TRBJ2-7,CASSRREVSYEQYF,TGTGCCAGTAGCCGGCGGGAGGTTTCCTACGAGCAGTACTTC
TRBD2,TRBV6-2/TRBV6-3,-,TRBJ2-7,CASSYSGGRSGRQYF,TGTGCCAGCAGTTATAGCGGGGGCAGGTCTGGGCGGCAGTACTTC
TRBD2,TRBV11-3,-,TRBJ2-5,CASSLDGGRGAETQYF,TGTGCCAGCAGCTTAGACGGCGGGAGAGGGGCGGAGACCCAGTACTTC
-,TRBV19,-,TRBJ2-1,CASSIGLAHYNEQFF,TGTGCCAGTAGTATCGGTCTAGCGCATTACAATGAGCAGTTCTTC
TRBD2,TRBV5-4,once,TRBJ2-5,CASSLDLAGSETQYF,TGTGCCAGCAGCTTGGACCTAGCGGGTTCTGAGACCCAGTACTTC
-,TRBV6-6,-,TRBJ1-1,CASSTDGKGWTEAFF,TGTGCCAGCAGTACCGACGGGAAGGGTTGGACTGAAGCTTTCTTT
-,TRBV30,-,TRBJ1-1,CAWSTGLGTEAFF,TGTGCCTGGAGTACAGGGTTGGGCACTGAAGCTTTCTTT
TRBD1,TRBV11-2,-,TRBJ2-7,CASSFGRGTYEQYF,TGTGCCAGCAGCTTCGGCAGGGGGACCTACGAGCAGTACTTC
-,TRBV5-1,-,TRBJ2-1,CASGSGINYNEQFF,TGCGCCAGCGGGTCGGGAATAAACTACAATGAGCAGTTCTTC